This TCR beta chain was sequenced for a study of cytomegalovirus exposure and HLA in healthy donors. The PCR ran on 60 Vbeta and 13 Jbeta primers. This table comes from immunoSEQ multiplex PCR, and its TCRdb copy is limited to in-frame clones, with some not included. The sample carries about 76,000 clones, 78% recorded once. V lost 1 base, J lost 6 bases, and 7 bases lay in between. This CDR3 has 14 amino acids. The germline gives CDR1 SGHVS, CDR2 FNYEAQ. This clonotype was obtained from a middle-aged woman in good health and CMV-seropositive. The genes are TRBV7-6 and TRBJ1-6, with D possibly matching TRBD1 (5 bases). Input material: PBMCs. The CDR3 loop reads CASSLEGFNSPLHF. The CDR3 nucleotides are TGTGCCAGCAGCTTAGAGGGGTTTAATTCACCCCTCCACTTT.